The entry below describes one TCR beta chain. Its antigen specificity is not known. Per-nucleotide qualities are absent, and no much larger clonotype sits a single base away. The CDR3 has 15 amino acids, counting the end cysteine and phenylalanine. Only the CDR3 part of the read is kept: 45 bases, read in frame from the first base. According to the germline V gene, CDR1 reads MDHEN and CDR2 reads SYDVKM. The germline ends are 18 bases apart after V is trimmed by 6 bases and J by 4 bases. Receptor amplification or capture employed the immunoSEQ multiplex PCR assay. For the multiplex PCR, a mixture combining 60 forward primers for TCR Vbeta segments and 13 reverse primers for TCR Jbeta segments was used. A multiplex PCR assay on genomic DNA amplified the CDR3 region of rearranged TCR beta genes. The Illumina HiSeq System was used to sequence the amplified TCR beta libraries as 87-base-pair reads. The source study handled its data this way. A later analysis tallied 70 million to 100 million unique TCR beta chains across the 640 or so repertoires, and approximately 11 million of those chains were shared by two or more donors. To remove PCR and sequencing errors, raw reads were error-corrected and collapsed into unique sequences using a nearest-neighbor algorithm that merged closely related sequences. To assign V, D and J gene segments, CDR3 sequences were aligned to IMGT reference sequences. For a sequence to be retained, a match of at least six nucleotides to both a V gene segment and a J gene segment was required. A rearrangement was called productive if the CDR3 had no stop codons and remained in frame with V and J, and every other rearrangement was called non-productive. CDR3 was defined according to IMGT convention as the region running from the second conserved V-encoded cysteine to the conserved J-encoded phenylalanine. Sequences without an unambiguous match to a single V gene segment were excluded from the earlier analysis of a few hundred of the donors. An earlier analysis of approximately 590 of the donors classified V segments as functional when productive rearrangements were above 56.7% and as segregating when the standard deviation between donors was above 5%. A statistical classification framework was built to diagnose cytomegalovirus status from the catalog of TCR beta chain sequences. A later analysis assigned V and J genes by comparing TCR nucleotide sequences with IMGT/GENE-DB human TR gene sequences. A later analysis assigned CDR3 sequences and most-parsimonious VDJ recombination scenarios with the TCRdist pipeline. A later analysis defined each TCR beta chain by its CDR3 amino acid sequence plus V-gene family, and excluded reads lacking a unique V-gene family. As a way to deal with suspected cross-contamination and a sequencing artifact, a later analysis dropped 450 to 600 nucleotide sequences that were highly shared and had low generation probability. For each public chain, a later analysis derived a clonal expansion index from normalized ranks of inferred template counts within each repertoire. A later analysis computed generation probabilities with a VDJ recombination model fitted to out-of-frame rearrangements, and checked the results against IGoR. Hypergeometric tests were used in a later analysis to score TCR-TCR, TCR-HLA and TCR-CMV co-occurrence, with a repertoire-size bias correction applied to the TCR pairs. To estimate false discovery rates, a later analysis permuted the HLA or CMV assignments 20 times. A later analysis grouped co-occurring TCRs with DBSCAN, adding TCRdist sequence similarity when clustering within HLA-allele-positive subsets. For co-occurrence clustering, repertoires with fewer than 30,000 or more than 120,000 public chains were excluded, along with roughly 5 repertoires with anomalous nucleotide sharing. The source is immuneACCESS, and TCRdb retained only in-frame sequences with V and J called. Part of the clones is not carried over; for the studies checked, unresolved V genes explain less than half of this, and the remainder is unexplained. The DNA gave D and trimming, while V, J and clone size come from that table. The sample table records about 160,000 clones; around 74% of these occur just once. The ten largest clonotypes hold about 1.4% of the sample.

The cohort consisted of 650 to 850 healthy bone marrow donors. At the time of sampling, every cohort member was nominally healthy, though immune exposures that went unrecorded were likely present. The donor tested CMV seronegative, placing the donor among the 352 seronegative members of the cohort. Each donor provided a peripheral blood sample, and peripheral blood mononuclear cells were used for TCR beta sequencing. Genomic DNA extraction from the blood cell samples was performed with the Qiagen DNeasy Blood Extraction Kit. The data derive from a study of cytomegalovirus exposure and HLA in healthy donors (dated by TCRdb to the late 2010s). Regarding the research as a whole: In an earlier analysis of under 750 of the donors, 276 Gb of sequence data and 120 million or so unique TCR beta sequences from approximately 180 million T cells were reported. An early release covering about 600 HLA-typed donors comprised around 300 gigabases of sequencing data and around 80 million unique TCR sequences. The genetic ancestry cluster associated with self-reported Caucasian donors included roughly four fifths of the 398 genotyped donors. The aim of the study was to test whether cataloging public T cell receptors could identify signatures of past pathogen exposure. Using immunosequencing, the study profiled T cell repertoires from about 650 subjects and related those repertoires to cytomegalovirus serostatus. A separate validation cohort of roughly 120 different subjects was used in addition to the approximately 670-subject first cohort. To predict cytomegalovirus infection status, the study brought together high-throughput TCR immunosequencing, statistical association of individual TCRs with disease status, and machine learning. In a later analysis, previously published TCR beta repertoires from hundreds of donors were re-analyzed and high-resolution HLA genotyping was added so that TCR occurrence patterns could be studied. In the later analysis, no new phenotypic data were used to find candidate immune exposures; instead, reliance was placed on TCR beta sequences and their occurrence across donors. In an earlier analysis of roughly 540 of the donors, high-throughput TCR beta sequencing was used to judge whether each TCR beta V gene segment behaved as functional or pseudogenic. Alongside the repertoire data, information on donor age, sex, ethnicity and CMV serostatus was compiled. A later genetic analysis used genome-wide SNP genotypes for 398 of the 666 donors, treating that subset as a discovery cohort. Every repertoire in the discovery cohort had been generated on one and the same sequencing platform. Both class I and class II loci were covered by HLA typing, at four-digit resolution. The number of typed donors differed by locus: about 629-630 for A, B, C, DRB1 and DQB1; 500 to 550 for DQA1; 606 for DPA1; and roughly 450 for DPB1. A handful of DR-DQ haplotypes were handled as single units for association and clustering because linkage in the cohort was strong. Across some 400 genotyped donors of the cohort, an average of 235,054 unique TCR beta nucleotide sequences per donor were sequenced, and about a sixth of those sequences were non-productive. Results and caveats for the whole study, not just this receptor: Some IMGT-functional V segments, including TRBV6-2 and TRBV6-3, could not be told apart with the 87-base-pair reads, so those segments were excluded. When HLA alleles, especially DR and DQ, strongly co-occurred, TCR associations were difficult to assign to individual alleles. According to a later analysis, TCR association rates differed among HLA loci, with DRB1 alleles showing the most associated TCRs and HLA-C alleles showing the fewest. In the study, 150 to 200 TCR beta chains were listed as associated with cytomegalovirus. Presence/absence analyses assumed roughly uniform sequencing depth across donors, an assumption that may not hold. Because some donors lacked HLA typing at each locus, the association tests relied only on the typed subset. Most TCR sequences were observed very rarely across donors, whereas some public TCRs were present in many individuals. Because counts were too low, about 18 rarely observed V segments, including chromosome 9 orphons, were excluded from the earlier analysis of a few hundred of the donors. Broadly in line with IMGT annotations, most TCR beta V segments showed up in productive rearrangements about 87% or about 30% of the time in an earlier analysis of 587 of the donors. The authors suggested that the approach could potentially be generalized to other disease states and immunological phenotypes. Linkage disequilibrium might explain the correlated functional status among segregating V segments, but an unknown experimental factor could not be ruled out. A further reported finding was that TCR beta sequences accurately predicted the HLA-A and HLA-B alleles for most subjects in the first cohort. The sequencing pipeline was judged likely to have produced a cluster of highly shared sequence variants as a technical artifact. At a false discovery rate of 0.05, a later analysis linked approximately 18,000 TCR beta sequences to specific HLA alleles. The classifier was reported to diagnose cytomegalovirus status with high specificity and sensitivity in both the original and validation cohorts. Compared with the roughly 700-donor mean, donors in an Asian-associated ancestry cluster had fewer N-insertions in productive TCRs, according to a later genetic analysis. In a later analysis, several top co-occurrence clusters were reported to appear linked to parvovirus B19, influenza, CMV and Epstein-Barr virus. In a later analysis, HLA-associated TCR beta chains showed more clonal expansion and lower generation probabilities than non-associated chains that were equally common. Immune exposure information for the cohort was limited to CMV serostatus. In a later genetic analysis, a missense DCLRE1C variant was associated with V-gene and J-gene trimming of TCR beta chains, and the association was replicated in an independent cohort. A few of the identified cytomegalovirus-associated TCR beta chains were confirmed in vitro to be specific for cytomegalovirus antigens. A later analysis found that most CMV-associated TCR beta chains appeared HLA-restricted, with HLA associations seemingly driven largely by CMV exposure. The cohort was sequenced for TCR beta chains only, and without alpha or paired-chain data the features that could be detected were limited.

The sequencing input was PBMCs. This clonotype was obtained from a woman aged 25 to 39 in good health and CMV-seronegative. The chain uses TRBV28 and TRBJ1-2; the D gene is perhaps TRBD1, on 6 matching bases. CDR3 region: CASSSVGGGAYGYTF. The DNA sequence is TGTGCCAGCAGCTCCGTAGGGGGGGGCGCCTATGGCTACACCTTC.